This T cell receptor (beta chain) comes out of a study of cytomegalovirus exposure and HLA in healthy donors. Points from the study as a whole: Analysis was performed later, and it showed HLA-associated TCR beta chains to be more clonally expanded than equally common others. Most CMV-associated TCR beta chains were later found to appear HLA-restricted. Among immune exposure information, only CMV serostatus was available.

This clone was recorded only once. Its target is unknown. 60 Vbeta and 13 Jbeta primers were used in PCR. Produced via immunoSEQ multiplex PCR; TCRdb's table is partial and in-frame only. The sample consists of about 130,000 clones, roughly 78% of them appearing once. Trimming shortened V by 1 base and J by 5 bases, and 15 bases separated the two germline ends. This CDR3 is built from 16 residues. Germline CDR1 MGHRA, CDR2 YSYEKL. Material: PBMCs. The receptor was derived from a man under 40 in good health and CMV-seronegative. This chain links TRBV4-1 with TRBJ1-5; D possibly corresponds to TRBD1 (6 bases). The chain's CDR3 is CASSQVLGSGDQPQHF. DNA for the CDR3: TGCGCCAGCAGCCAAGTGCTAGGGTCAGGGGATCAGCCCCAGCATTTT.